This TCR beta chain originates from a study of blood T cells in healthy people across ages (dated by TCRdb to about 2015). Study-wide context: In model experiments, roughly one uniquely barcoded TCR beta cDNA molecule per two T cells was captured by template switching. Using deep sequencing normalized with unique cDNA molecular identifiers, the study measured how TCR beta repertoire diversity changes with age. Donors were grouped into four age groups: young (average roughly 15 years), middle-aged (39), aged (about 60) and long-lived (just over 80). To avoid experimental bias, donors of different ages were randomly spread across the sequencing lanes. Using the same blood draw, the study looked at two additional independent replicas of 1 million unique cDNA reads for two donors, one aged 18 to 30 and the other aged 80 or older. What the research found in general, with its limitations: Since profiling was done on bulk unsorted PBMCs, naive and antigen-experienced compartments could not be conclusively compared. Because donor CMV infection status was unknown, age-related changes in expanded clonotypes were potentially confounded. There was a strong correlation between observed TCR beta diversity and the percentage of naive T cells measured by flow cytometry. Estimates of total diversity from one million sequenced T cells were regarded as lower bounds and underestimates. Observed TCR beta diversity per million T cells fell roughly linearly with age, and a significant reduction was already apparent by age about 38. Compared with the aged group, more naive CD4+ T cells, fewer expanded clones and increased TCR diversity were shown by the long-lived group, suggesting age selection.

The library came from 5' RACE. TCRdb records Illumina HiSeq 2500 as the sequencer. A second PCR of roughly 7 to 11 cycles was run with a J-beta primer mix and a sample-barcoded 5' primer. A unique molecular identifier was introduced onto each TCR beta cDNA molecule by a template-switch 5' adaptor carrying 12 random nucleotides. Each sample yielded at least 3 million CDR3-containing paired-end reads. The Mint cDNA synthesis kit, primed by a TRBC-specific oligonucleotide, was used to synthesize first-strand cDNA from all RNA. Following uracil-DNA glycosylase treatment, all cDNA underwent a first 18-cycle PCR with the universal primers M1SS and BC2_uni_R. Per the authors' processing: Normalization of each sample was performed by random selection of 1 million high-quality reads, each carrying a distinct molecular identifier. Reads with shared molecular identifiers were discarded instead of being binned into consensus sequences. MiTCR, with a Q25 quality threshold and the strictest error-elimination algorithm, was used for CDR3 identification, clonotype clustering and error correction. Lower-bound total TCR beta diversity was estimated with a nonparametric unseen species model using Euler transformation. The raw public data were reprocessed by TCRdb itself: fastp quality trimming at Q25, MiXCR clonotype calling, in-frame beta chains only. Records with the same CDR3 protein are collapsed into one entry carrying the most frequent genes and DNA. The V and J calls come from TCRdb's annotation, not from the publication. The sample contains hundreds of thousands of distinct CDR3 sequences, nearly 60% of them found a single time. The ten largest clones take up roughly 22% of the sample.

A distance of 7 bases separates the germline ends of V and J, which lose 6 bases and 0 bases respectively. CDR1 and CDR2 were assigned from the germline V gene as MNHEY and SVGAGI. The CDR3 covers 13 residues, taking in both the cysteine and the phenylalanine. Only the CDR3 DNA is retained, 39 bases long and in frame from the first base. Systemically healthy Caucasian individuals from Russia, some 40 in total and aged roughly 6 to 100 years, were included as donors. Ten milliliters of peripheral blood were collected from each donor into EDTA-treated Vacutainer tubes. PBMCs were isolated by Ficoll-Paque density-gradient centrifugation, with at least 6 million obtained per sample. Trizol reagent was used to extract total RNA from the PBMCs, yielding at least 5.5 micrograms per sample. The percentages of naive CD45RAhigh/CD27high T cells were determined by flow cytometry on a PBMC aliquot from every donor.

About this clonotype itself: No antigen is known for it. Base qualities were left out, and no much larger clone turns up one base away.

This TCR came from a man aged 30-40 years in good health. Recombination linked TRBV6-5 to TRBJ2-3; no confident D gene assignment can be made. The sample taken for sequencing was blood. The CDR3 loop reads CASRNPSTDTQYF. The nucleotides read TGTGCCAGCAGAAACCCTAGCACAGATACGCAGTATTTT.